This record covers a single TCR beta chain. The antigen is not known. From germline, CDR1 is PRHDT and CDR2 FYEKMQ (reference sequence). The CDR3 length is 14 residues. V dropped 5 bases and J dropped 3; count of bases not matched to a gene: 2. The sample originates from a study of cytomegalovirus exposure and HLA in healthy donors. Broader study findings: Based on reports, TCR beta sequences accurately predicted HLA-A and HLA-B alleles for most subjects.

The PCR was carried out with 60 Vbeta primers and 13 Jbeta primers. Using immunoSEQ multiplex PCR, the repertoire was profiled, and TCRdb retains in-frame clones only, with some absent. In the table there are tens of thousands of clones, roughly 80% of which are singletons. Despite likely unrecorded immune exposures, the donors were nominally healthy at the time of sampling. The chain has TRBV13 and TRBJ1-2; 11 positions match TRBD1. The sequence was obtained from a man aged 30-40 years in good health and CMV-seronegative. Sequencing was done on a sample of PBMCs. Here the CDR3 reads CASSRDRGDYGYTF. CDR3 coding DNA: TGTGCCAGCAGCCGGGACAGGGGGGACTATGGCTACACCTTC.